Described below is a single T cell receptor (beta chain) sequence and its context. Different DNA sequences within this sample yield the same CDR3. This sample stems from a study of blood T cell repertoires in COVID-19. For the study at large: T cells, B-cell-depleted T cells, or PBMCs supplied cDNA or gDNA.

Only in-frame clones appear in the TCRdb table, and some are missing; sequencing was by immunoSEQ multiplex PCR. The table records about 240,000 clones, approximately 83% of them present only once. The length of the CDR3 is 14 residues. Germline V CDR1 and CDR2: MGHRA, YSYEKL. V gave up 0 bases and J gave up 2 bases, with 7 bases separating them. This chain links TRBV4-1 with TRBJ1-1, with D possibly TRBD1 on 5 matching bases. The sequencing input was peripheral blood. The receptor was isolated from a woman aged 25 to 39 who had recovered from COVID-19. The CDR3 DNA sequence: TGCGCCAGCAGCCAAGACCAGGGAAACACTGAAGCTTTCTTT. Translated, it gives CASSQDQGNTEAFF.